The 21 T cell receptor beta chains below come from one sample, sequenced in a study of T cell responses to AZD1222 COVID-19 vaccine. The method was immunoSEQ multiplex PCR; TCRdb's version includes in-frame clones alone and lacks a portion of them. The sample lists roughly 150,000 clones; around nine tenths were seen once. The sample consisted of peripheral blood, taken 28 days after the second AZD1222 dose. The receptor set was obtained from an adult who received the AZD1222 COVID-19 vaccine.

The chain joins TRBV7-9 to TRBJ2-7; TRBD1 might be the D (7 bases). The CDR3 consists of 17 residues. Germline-derived CDR1 and CDR2 are SEHNR and FQNEAQ (reference sequence). Trimming shortened V by 11 bases and J by 4 bases, and 30 bases separated the two germline ends. CDR3 sequence: CALGDSSIPPAGYEQYF. As DNA, the CDR3 is TGTGCCTTAGGGGACAGCTCGATCCCCCCGGCGGGATACGAGCAGTACTTC.

The CDR3 DNA follows: TGTGCCAGCAGCCAAGGGGTAAGGAGGGCGGCATACGAGCAGTACTTC. Translated: CASSQGVRRAAYEQYF. This chain uses TRBV5-6 with TRBJ2-7; TRBD2 might be the D (6 bases). V was shortened by 4 bases and J by 4 bases, with 21 bases between the two germline ends. The CDR3 runs to 16 residues. Germline V gene lookup returns CDR1 SGHDT and CDR2 YYEEEE.

The chain carries TRBV10-3 and TRBJ1-1, with D maybe TRBD1 (5 bases). Trimming removed 5 bases at V and 1 base at J, with 14 bases between. The CDR3 has 15 amino acids. Germline CDR1 ENHRY, CDR2 SYGVKD. CDR3 region: CAISPPGRKNTEAFF. CDR3 bases: TGTGCCATCAGTCCCCCGGGACGGAAGAACACTGAAGCTTTCTTT.

The chain combines TRBV4-3 with TRBJ2-7, with 9 bases lining up with TRBD1. V was clipped by 3 bases and J by 5 bases; unmatched bases: 2. In germline, CDR1 is LGHNA, CDR2 YSLEER. The CDR3 totals 13 residues. The CDR3 DNA reads as TGCGCCAGCAGCCACCGACAGGGGGACGAGCAGTACTTC. Its protein product is CASSHRQGDEQYF.

The chain has TRBV4-1 and TRBJ2-2, with TRBD2 identical over 13 bases. The CDR3 extends over 15 amino acids. Germline CDR1 is MGHRA and CDR2 is YSYEKL. Trimming at V came to 4 bases and at J to 7 bases, leaving 3 bases not matched to a gene. The CDR3 DNA sequence: TGCGCCAGCAGCCTAGGGACTAGCGGGGACGGGGAGCTGTTTTTT. Encoded protein: CASSLGTSGDGELFF.

The chain couples TRBV9 to TRBJ1-4, with 9 bases matching TRBD1. Germline V gene sequence: CDR1 SGDLS, CDR2 YYNGEE. With V trimmed by 2 bases and J by 7 bases, 9 bases remained unmatched. The CDR3 has 16 amino acids. The CDR3 loop is CASSVRRTGASEKLFF. The CDR3 coding sequence is TGTGCCAGCAGCGTGCGCCGGACAGGGGCAAGTGAAAAACTGTTTTTT.

The chain employs TRBV3-1 (or the pseudogene TRBV3-2) and TRBJ2-7; D is unresolved. Trimming removed 0 bases from V and 3 bases from J, with 6 bases in between. In germline, CDR1 is LGHDT, CDR2 YNNKEL (reference sequence). The CDR3 covers 13 residues. CDR3 protein: CASSQEPNYEQYF. The CDR3 DNA is TGTGCCAGCAGCCAAGAACCAAACTACGAGCAGTACTTC.

This sequence joins TRBV3-1 (or the pseudogene TRBV3-2) and TRBJ1-4, with D perhaps matching TRBD1 (5 bases). Trimming took off 4 bases at V and 7 bases at J, with 13 bases between the two ends. The CDR3 is 14 amino acids. The germline V gene encodes CDR1 LGHDT and CDR2 YNNKEL (reference sequence). The CDR3 sequence: CASSLGGEGEKLFF. CDR3 nucleotides: TGTGCCAGCAGCCTCGGGGGGGAAGGTGAAAAACTGTTTTTT.

This clone appeared once. The genes are TRBV25-1 and TRBJ1-6; D is possibly TRBD1 (6 bases). The CDR3 totals 14 residues. Germline V CDR1 and CDR2: MGHDK, SYGVNS. Trimming removed 6 bases from V and 7 bases from J, with 13 bases in between. The CDR3 DNA reads TGTGCCAGCAGACAAACAGGGATCAATTCACCCCTCCACTTT. Translation gives CASRQTGINSPLHF.

The chain recombines TRBV7-2 with TRBJ1-3; TRBD1 is a possible D gene (6 bases). Germline CDR1 reads SGHTA; CDR2 reads FQGNSA. CDR3 length: 14 amino acids. Trimming took off 7 bases at V and 0 bases at J, with 10 bases between the two ends. The chain's CDR3 is CASNTGHSGNTIYF. CDR3 coding DNA: TGTGCCAGCAATACAGGGCACTCTGGAAACACCATATATTTT.

In DNA, the CDR3 is TGCGCCAGCAGCCGGATGGACAGAGAAAACACTGAAGCTTTCTTT. Translation: CASSRMDRENTEAFF. The chain joins TRBV4-3 to TRBJ1-1; D possibly corresponds to TRBD1 (6 bases). Trimming cost V 4 bases and J 2 bases, with 14 bases left between them. The CDR3 covers 15 residues. CDR1 LGHNA and CDR2 YSLEER come from the germline V gene.

The rearrangement uses TRBV10-1 and TRBJ2-1; 7 positions match TRBD1. Germline loops: CDR1 WNHNN, CDR2 SYGVQD (reference sequence). The ends lost 5 bases at V and 7 bases at J; junction bases unmatched: 2. This CDR3 region has 12 residues. The CDR3 reads CASSPQGNEQFF. CDR3 sequence (DNA): TGCGCCAGCAGTCCACAGGGGAATGAGCAGTTCTTC.

Only one count was recorded for this clone. The chain combines TRBV10-1 with TRBJ2-2; no clear D. Trimming stripped 5 bases from V and 4 bases from J, with 5 bases between. CDR1 is WNHNN, CDR2 SYGVQD, per germline (reference sequence). The CDR3 extends over 12 amino acids. The CDR3, as DNA: TGCGCCAGCAGTTGGACCACCGGGGAGCTGTTTTTT. Its translation is CASSWTTGELFF.

This chain links TRBV9 with TRBJ2-5, with D possibly being TRBD2 (6 bases). CDR1 is SGDLS and CDR2 is YYNGEE in the germline V gene. The CDR3 is 14 amino acids. V dropped 3 bases and J dropped 5 bases, with 14 bases sitting between them. The chain's CDR3 is CASSAEGVGETQYF. The CDR3 DNA follows: TGTGCCAGCAGCGCGGAGGGCGTCGGGGAGACCCAGTACTTC.

The chain uses TRBV12-3 or TRBV12-4 and TRBJ2-1; no definite D call. The CDR3 is 13 residues long. V was shortened by 7 bases and J by 0 bases, with 7 bases between the two germline ends. The CDR3 loop reads CASTPGSYNEQFF. The CDR3, as DNA: TGTGCCAGCACCCCGGGCTCCTACAATGAGCAGTTCTTC.

The chain carries TRBV27 and TRBJ2-7; 7 bases line up with TRBD1. Germline assignment: CDR1 MNHEY and CDR2 SMNVEV (reference sequence). V trimming: 6 bases; J trimming: 2 bases; junction bases outside the gene matches: 4. The CDR3 runs 13 residues. CDR3 bases: TGTGCCAGCAGCCGACAGGGAACCTACGAGCAGTACTTC. Its protein product is CASSRQGTYEQYF.

The chain uses TRBV3-1 (or the pseudogene TRBV3-2) and TRBJ1-1, with D possibly being TRBD1 (6 bases). V lost 0 bases and J 9 bases, leaving 11 bases between the germline ends. Germline loops: CDR1 LGHDT, CDR2 YNNKEL (reference sequence). The length of the CDR3 is 13 residues. CDR3 DNA sequence: TGTGCCAGCAGCCAAGACCAGGGACACCAAGCTTTCTTT. This gives the protein CASSQDQGHQAFF.

The V call is TRBV9, the J call TRBJ2-7; perhaps TRBD2 as D (5 bases). The CDR3 is made up of 14 amino acids. V was clipped by 1 base and J by 6 bases, with 14 bases between them. Germline-derived CDR1 and CDR2 are SGDLS and YYNGEE. This CDR3 is CASSVTSGEGEQYF. For the CDR3, the DNA is TGTGCCAGCAGCGTAACGTCGGGTGAGGGCGAGCAGTACTTC. Drawing the rest from reference TRBV9 and TRBJ2-7, the complete variable domain is DSGVTQTPKHLITATGQRVTLRCSPRSGDLSVYWYQQSLDQGLQFLIQYYNGEERAKGNILERFSAQQFPDLHSELNLSSLELGDSALYFCASSVTSGEGEQYFGPGTRLTVT.

The rearrangement uses TRBV19 and TRBJ1-6; TRBD1 is a possible D gene (6 bases). The V gene lost 3 bases and the J gene lost 7 bases, with 7 bases spanning the gap. The CDR3 has 13 residues. Germline assignment: CDR1 LNHDA and CDR2 SQIVND (reference sequence). CDR3: CASSIDRNSPLHF. In DNA, the CDR3 is TGTGCCAGTAGTATCGACAGGAATTCACCCCTCCACTTT.

Remarks on this clone: The sample holds other DNA sequences that translate to the same CDR3. The chain is built from TRBV4-1 and TRBJ1-3; 7 bases match TRBD1. Germline loops: CDR1 MGHRA, CDR2 YSYEKL. The ends lost 6 bases at V and 0 bases at J; junction bases unmatched: 5. The CDR3 length is 15 residues. The CDR3 region is CASSRDSNSGNTIYF. The CDR3 DNA is TGCGCCAGCAGTCGGGACAGCAACTCTGGAAACACCATATATTTT.

The V and J genes are TRBV2 and TRBJ1-5; D possibly corresponds to TRBD1 (5 bases). Germline V gene data show CDR1 as SNHLY and CDR2 as FYNNEI. Between the trimmed V and J ends, which lost 8 bases and 6 bases, there was a span of 11 bases. CDR3 length: 12 amino acids. In DNA, the CDR3 is TGTGCCAGCTCCAGGGATCGTCAGCCCCAGCATTTT. Translation gives CASSRDRQPQHF.